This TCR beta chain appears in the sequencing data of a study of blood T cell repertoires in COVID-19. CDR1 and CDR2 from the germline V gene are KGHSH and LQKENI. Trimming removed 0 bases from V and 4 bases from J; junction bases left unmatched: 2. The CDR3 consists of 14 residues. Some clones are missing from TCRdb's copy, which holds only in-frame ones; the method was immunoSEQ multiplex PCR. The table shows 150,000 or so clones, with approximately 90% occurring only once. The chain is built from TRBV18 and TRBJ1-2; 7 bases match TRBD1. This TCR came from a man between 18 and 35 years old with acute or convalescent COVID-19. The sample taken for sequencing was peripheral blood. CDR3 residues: CASSPPAGGYGYTF. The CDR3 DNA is TGTGCCAGCTCACCACCGGCAGGGGGCTATGGCTACACCTTC.